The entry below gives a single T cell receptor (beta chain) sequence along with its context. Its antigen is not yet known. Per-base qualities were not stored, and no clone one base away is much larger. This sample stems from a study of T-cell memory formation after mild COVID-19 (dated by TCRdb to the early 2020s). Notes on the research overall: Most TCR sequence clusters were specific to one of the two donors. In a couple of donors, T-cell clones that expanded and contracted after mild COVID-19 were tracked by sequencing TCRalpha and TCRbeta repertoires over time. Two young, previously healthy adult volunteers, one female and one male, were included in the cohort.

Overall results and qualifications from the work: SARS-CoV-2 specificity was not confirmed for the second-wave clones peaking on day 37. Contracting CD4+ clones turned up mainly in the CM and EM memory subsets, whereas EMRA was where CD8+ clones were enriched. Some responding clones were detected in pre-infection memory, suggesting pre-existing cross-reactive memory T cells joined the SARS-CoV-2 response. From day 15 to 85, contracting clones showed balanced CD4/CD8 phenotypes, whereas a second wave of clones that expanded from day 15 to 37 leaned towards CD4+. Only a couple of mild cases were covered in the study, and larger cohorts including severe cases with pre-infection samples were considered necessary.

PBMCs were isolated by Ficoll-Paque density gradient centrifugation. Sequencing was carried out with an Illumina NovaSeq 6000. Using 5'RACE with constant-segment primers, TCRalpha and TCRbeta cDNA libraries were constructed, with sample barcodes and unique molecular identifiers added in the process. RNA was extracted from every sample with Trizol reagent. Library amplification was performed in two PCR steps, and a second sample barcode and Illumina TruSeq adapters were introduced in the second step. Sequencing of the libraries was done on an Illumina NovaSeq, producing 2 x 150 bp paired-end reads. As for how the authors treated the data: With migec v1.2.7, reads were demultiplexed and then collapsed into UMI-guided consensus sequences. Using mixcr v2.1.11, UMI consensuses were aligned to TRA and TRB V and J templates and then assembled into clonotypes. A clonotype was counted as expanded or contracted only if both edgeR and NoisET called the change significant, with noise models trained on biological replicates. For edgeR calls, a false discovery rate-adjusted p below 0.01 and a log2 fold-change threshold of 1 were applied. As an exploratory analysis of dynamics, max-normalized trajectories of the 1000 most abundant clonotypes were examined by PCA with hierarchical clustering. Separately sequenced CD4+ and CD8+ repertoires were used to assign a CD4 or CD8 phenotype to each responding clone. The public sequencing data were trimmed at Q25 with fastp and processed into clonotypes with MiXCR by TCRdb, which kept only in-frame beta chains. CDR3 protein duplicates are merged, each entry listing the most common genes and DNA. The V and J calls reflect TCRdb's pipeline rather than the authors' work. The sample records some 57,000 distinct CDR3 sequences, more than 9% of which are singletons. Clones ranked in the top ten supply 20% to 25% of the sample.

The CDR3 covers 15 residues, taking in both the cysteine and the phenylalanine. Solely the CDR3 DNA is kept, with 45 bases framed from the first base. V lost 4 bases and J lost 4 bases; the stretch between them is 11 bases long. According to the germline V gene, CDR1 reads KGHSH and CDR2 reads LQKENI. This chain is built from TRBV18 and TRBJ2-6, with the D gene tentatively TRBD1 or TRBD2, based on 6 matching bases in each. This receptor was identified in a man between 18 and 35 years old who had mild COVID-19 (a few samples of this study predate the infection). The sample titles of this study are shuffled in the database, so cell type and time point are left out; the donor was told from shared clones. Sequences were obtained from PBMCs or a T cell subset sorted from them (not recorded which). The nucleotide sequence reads TGTGCCAGCTCACGGACGGGGGCCGGGGCCAACGTCCTGACTTTC. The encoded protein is CASSRTGAGANVLTF.